The sequence of this T cell receptor (beta chain) was determined in a study of T and B cells in COVID-19 patients. Across the study: Peripheral blood came from COVID-19 patients with active infection or after recovery. Recovered patients mostly had mild to moderate COVID-19 managed as outpatients. Findings and caveats of the study: At recovery TRB diversity and richness exceeded healthy donors, after highly clonal active COVID-19 repertoires.

Regarding this clonotype: Its antigen is unknown.

Blood genomic DNA input for TRB amplification was roughly 230-550 ng. After removal of 4 bases from V and 1 base from J, the junction contained 5 bases not matched to a gene. Per germline, CDR1 DFQATT and CDR2 SNEGSKA (reference sequence). CDR3 size: 15 residues. TRB rearrangements were amplified by multiplex PCR with BIOMED2 TRB-A/B primers. In TCRdb, the multiplex PCR reads were re-called with MiXCR into one record per CDR3 protein. Of about 3,300 distinct CDR3 sequences detected, roughly 30% appear once; the ten largest clones hold roughly three fifths. The clonotype originates from a human donor with active COVID-19. The donor label of this sample is uncertain. The material sequenced was blood. V is TRBV20-1 and J is TRBJ2-7; the match to TRBD2 covers 12 bases. CDR3 amino acids: CSAKVTSGGSYEQYF. The CDR3 coding sequence is TGCAGTGCTAAGGTGACTAGCGGGGGATCCTACGAGCAGTACTTC.